This TCR beta chain comes out of a study of blood T cell dynamics during melanoma immunotherapy. Looking at the study overall: Standard first-line treatment here was pembrolizumab or nivolumab plus ipilimumab in metastatic melanoma.

Assay used: immunoSEQ multiplex PCR; TCRdb lists only in-frame clones, some missing. The table lists 11,000 or so clones, roughly 84% of them singletons. Documented time point: week 3, after first cycle of checkpoint inhibitor. Germline V gene sequence: CDR1 KGHSH, CDR2 LQKENI. Trimming took off 3 bases at V and 5 bases at J, with 25 bases between the two ends. The CDR3 has 18 amino acids. The V call is TRBV18, the J call TRBJ2-5; TRBD1 is a possible D gene (6 bases). This clonotype originated in a human donor with melanoma. This material consisted of blood, taken from a patient treated with checkpoint blockade. CDR3 residues: CASSPFSPQGGLGETQYF. CDR3 sequence (DNA): TGTGCCAGCTCACCTTTCTCACCACAGGGTGGCCTAGGGGAGACCCAGTACTTC.